The 10 T cell receptor beta chains in this list originate from one sample, sequenced in a study of shared clonotypes between healthy human individuals. Assay: immunoSEQ multiplex PCR; the TCRdb copy retains only in-frame clones and omits some. Of 1.5 million to 1.9 million clones in the sample, approximately 98% are singletons; the top ten hold less than 0.55%. The material sequenced was naive CD4+ T cells sorted from blood. Sample subset: CD45RA+ positively selected. All receptors derive from a man aged 25-45 years in good health.

The chain combines TRBV9 with TRBJ2-7, with 8 bases lining up with TRBD1. Trimming removed 4 bases from V and 3 bases from J; junction bases left unmatched: 15. Looked up from germline, CDR1 is SGDLS and CDR2 is YYNGEE. This CDR3 contains 17 residues. The CDR3 is CASSPNQGAGSYYEQYF. CDR3 nucleotide sequence: TGTGCCAGCAGCCCGAATCAGGGGGCGGGAAGCTACTACGAGCAGTACTTC.

A single count supports this clone. The gene calls are TRBV27 and TRBJ1-1; 9 bases are a match to TRBD1. With V trimmed by 5 bases and J by 3 bases, 13 bases remained unmatched. This CDR3 region has 17 residues. Germline CDR1 reads MNHEY; CDR2 reads SMNVEV (reference sequence). The CDR3 is CASSPRTGENRDTEAFF. The DNA of the CDR3 is TGTGCCAGCAGTCCCCGGACAGGGGAAAATAGGGACACTGAAGCTTTCTTT.

The CDR3 reads CASSPGNRETQYF. The DNA for the CDR3 is TGTGCCAGCTCACCGGGGAATCGAGAGACCCAGTACTTC. The gene calls are TRBV18 and TRBJ2-5; D not resolved. The length of the CDR3 is 13 residues. Germline-derived CDR1 and CDR2 are KGHSH and LQKENI. Trimming took 3 bases from V and 4 from J, leaving 9 bases between them.

The chain employs TRBV7-9 and TRBJ1-2, with a tentative D call TRBD1 (6 bases). The germline CDR1 and CDR2 sequences are SEHNR and FQNEAQ (reference sequence). The V end was cut by 4 bases, the J end by 5 bases, with 17 bases between. The CDR3 length is 15 residues. The CDR3 reads CASSSRPAGEYGYTF. Here the CDR3 DNA reads TGTGCCAGCAGCTCGAGACCGGCAGGGGAGTATGGCTACACCTTC.

A single count supports this clone. V and J are TRBV7-9 and TRBJ2-5; D is tentatively TRBD1 or TRBD2 (5 bases each). The V end lost 5 bases, the J end lost 2 bases, and 15 bases lay between the germline ends. Germline values: CDR1 SEHNR, CDR2 FQNEAQ (reference sequence). The CDR3 sequence is 15 residues long. The CDR3 DNA reads as TGTGCCAGCAGCCAAGGGACGTTTTATCAAGAGACCCAGTACTTC. It translates to CASSQGTFYQETQYF.

The rearrangement links TRBV5-1 to TRBJ2-1; TRBD2 matches at 15 bases. The CDR3 contains 16 residues. The V gene's germline CDR1 is SGHRS and CDR2 YFSETQ. Germline trimming cut 4 bases from V and 6 bases from J; bases unmatched to any gene: 5. The CDR3, as DNA: TGCGCCAGCAGCACCGGACTAGCGGGAGGGAGCAATGAGCAGTTCTTC. Protein: CASSTGLAGGSNEQFF.

This clone was counted a single time. The chain carries TRBV29-1 and TRBJ2-2; the D gene is possibly TRBD1 (6 bases). V was trimmed by 4 bases and J by 6 bases, leaving 18 bases between them. The CDR3 has 15 amino acids. Germline V gives CDR1 SQVTM, CDR2 ANQGSEA. The CDR3 here is CSVAQGQEVAGELFF. The CDR3 coding sequence is TGCAGCGTTGCGCAGGGGCAGGAGGTCGCCGGGGAGCTGTTTTTT.

The chain carries TRBV2 and TRBJ2-3; D may be TRBD1 (6 bases). V was clipped by 5 bases and J by 10 bases, with 25 bases between them. Germline CDR1 SNHLY, CDR2 FYNNEI. CDR3 length equals 16 residues. The CDR3 region has the DNA TGTGCCAGCAGTACCAGGCCAGGGCGTTTTGAGGGGGCGCAGTATTTT. Protein product: CASSTRPGRFEGAQYF. The full variable domain, in which reference TRBV2 and TRBJ2-3 provide the parts outside the CDR3, is EPEVTQTPSHQVTQMGQEVILRCVPISNHLYFYWYRQILGQKVEFLVSFYNNEISEKSEIFDDQFSVERPDGSNFTLKIRSTKLEDSAMYFCASSTRPGRFEGAQYFGPGTRLTVL.

A word on this clone: An end of the junction differs from the germline gene, which may be a read error. The CDR3 DNA is TGCGCCAGCAGCTTATCGCAAGAGGCCCAGTACTTC. Protein sequence: CASSLSQEAQYF. The V and J genes are TRBV5-1 and TRBJ2-5; no reliable D call. This CDR3 is 12 amino acids long. Germline CDR1 and CDR2: SGHRS and YFSETQ.

This chain links TRBV18 with TRBJ2-2, with 7 bases that match TRBD2. The V gene's germline CDR1 is KGHSH and CDR2 LQKENI. Trimming removed 4 bases from V and 3 bases from J; junction bases left unmatched: 5. The length of the CDR3 is 15 residues. For the CDR3, the DNA is TGTGCCAGCTCACGTTTGCGGGAGCACACCGGGGAGCTGTTTTTT. It codes for CASSRLREHTGELFF. Based on the CDR3 plus reference TRBV18 and TRBJ2-2, the full variable domain is NAGVMQNPRHLVRRRGQEARLRCSPMKGHSHVYWYRQLPEEGLKFMVYLQKENIIDESGMPKERFSAEFPKEGPSILRIQQVVRGDSAAYFCASSRLREHTGELFFGEGSRLTVL.